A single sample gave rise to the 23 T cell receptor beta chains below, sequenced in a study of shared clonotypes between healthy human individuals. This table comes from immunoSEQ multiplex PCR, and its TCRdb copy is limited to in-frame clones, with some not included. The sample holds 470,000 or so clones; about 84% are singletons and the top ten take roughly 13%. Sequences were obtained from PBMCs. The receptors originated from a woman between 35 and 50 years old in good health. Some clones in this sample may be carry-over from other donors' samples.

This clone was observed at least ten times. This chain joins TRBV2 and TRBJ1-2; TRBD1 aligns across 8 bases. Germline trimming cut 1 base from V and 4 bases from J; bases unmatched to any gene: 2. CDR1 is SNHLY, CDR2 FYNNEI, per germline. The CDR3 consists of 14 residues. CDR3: CASSEDRGAYGYTF. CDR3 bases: TGTGCCAGCAGTGAAGACAGGGGGGCCTATGGCTACACCTTC.

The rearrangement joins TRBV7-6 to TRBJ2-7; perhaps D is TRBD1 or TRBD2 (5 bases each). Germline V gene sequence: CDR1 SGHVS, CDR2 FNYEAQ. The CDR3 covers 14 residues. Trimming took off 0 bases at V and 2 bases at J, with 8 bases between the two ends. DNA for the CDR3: TGTGCCAGCAGCTTAGCGGGACCGCCCTACGAGCAGTACTTC. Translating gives CASSLAGPPYEQYF.

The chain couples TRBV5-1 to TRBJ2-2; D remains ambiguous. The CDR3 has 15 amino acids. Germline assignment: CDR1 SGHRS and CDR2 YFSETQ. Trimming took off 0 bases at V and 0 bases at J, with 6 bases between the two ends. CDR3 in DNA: TGCGCCAGCAGCTTGGCTTTAGCGAACACCGGGGAGCTGTTTTTT. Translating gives CASSLALANTGELFF.

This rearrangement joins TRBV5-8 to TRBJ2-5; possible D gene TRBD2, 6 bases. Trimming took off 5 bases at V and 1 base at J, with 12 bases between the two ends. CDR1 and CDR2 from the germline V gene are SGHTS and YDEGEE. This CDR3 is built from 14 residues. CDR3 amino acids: CASSFGTSQETQYF. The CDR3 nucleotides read TGTGCCAGCAGTTTTGGGACTTCCCAAGAGACCCAGTACTTC. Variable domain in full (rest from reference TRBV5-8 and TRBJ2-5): EAGVTQSPTHLIKTRGQQATLRCSPISGHTSVYWYQQALGLGLQFLLWYDEGEERNRGNFPPRFSGRQFPNYSSELNVNALELEDSALYLCASSFGTSQETQYFGPGTRLLVL.

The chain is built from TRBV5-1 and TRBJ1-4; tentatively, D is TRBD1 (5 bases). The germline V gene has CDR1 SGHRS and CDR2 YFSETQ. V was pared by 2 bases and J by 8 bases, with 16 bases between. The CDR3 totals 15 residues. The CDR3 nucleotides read TGCGCCAGCAGCTTTCTACGGGGACGGGACGAAAAACTGTTTTTT. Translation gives CASSFLRGRDEKLFF. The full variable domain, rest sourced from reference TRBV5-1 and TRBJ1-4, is KAGVTQTPRYLIKTRGQQVTLSCSPISGHRSVSWYQQTPGQGLQFLFEYFSETQRNKGNFPGRFSGRQFSNSRSEMNVSTLELGDSALYLCASSFLRGRDEKLFFGSGTQLSVL.

The CDR3 DNA reads as TGTGCCAGCTCCATACAGGGGGAGGACACTGAAGCTTTCTTT. This translates into CASSIQGEDTEAFF. V usage is TRBV18 and J usage is TRBJ1-1, with TRBD1 matching over 8 bases. Germline-derived CDR1 and CDR2 are KGHSH and LQKENI. Germline trimming cut 6 bases from V and 3 bases from J; bases unmatched to any gene: 6. This CDR3 is built from 14 residues.

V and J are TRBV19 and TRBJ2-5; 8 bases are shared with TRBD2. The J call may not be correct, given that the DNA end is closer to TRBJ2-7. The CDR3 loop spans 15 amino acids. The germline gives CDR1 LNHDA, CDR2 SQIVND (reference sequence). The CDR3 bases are TGTGCCAGTAGCCCCAGCGGGAGCAGGCCCTACGAGCAGTACTTC. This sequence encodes CASSPSGSRPYEQYF.

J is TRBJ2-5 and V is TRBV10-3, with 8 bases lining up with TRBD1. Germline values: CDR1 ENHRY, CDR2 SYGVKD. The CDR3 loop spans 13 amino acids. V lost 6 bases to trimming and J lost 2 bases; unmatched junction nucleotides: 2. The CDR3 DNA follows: TGTGCCATCAGGACAGGGGTACAAGAGACCCAGTACTTC. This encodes CAIRTGVQETQYF.

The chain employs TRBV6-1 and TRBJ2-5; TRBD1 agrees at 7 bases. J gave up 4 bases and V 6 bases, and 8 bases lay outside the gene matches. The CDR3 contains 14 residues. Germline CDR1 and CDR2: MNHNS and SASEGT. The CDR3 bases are TGTGCCAGCAGAAGGGGGCTGTTGGGAGAGACCCAGTACTTC. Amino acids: CASRRGLLGETQYF.

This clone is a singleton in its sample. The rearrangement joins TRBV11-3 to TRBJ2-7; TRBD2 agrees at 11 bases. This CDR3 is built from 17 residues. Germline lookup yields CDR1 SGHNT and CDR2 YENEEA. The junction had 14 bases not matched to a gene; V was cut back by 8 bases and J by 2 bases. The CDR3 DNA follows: TGTGCCAGCCAAGGGGCCCTAGCGGGAGGTTGGGCCTACGAGCAGTACTTC. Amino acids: CASQGALAGGWAYEQYF.

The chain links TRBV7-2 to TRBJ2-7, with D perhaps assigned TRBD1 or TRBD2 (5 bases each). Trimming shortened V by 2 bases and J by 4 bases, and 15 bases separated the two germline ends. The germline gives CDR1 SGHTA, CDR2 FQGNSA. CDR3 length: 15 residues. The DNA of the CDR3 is TGTGCCAGCAGCTTACGGGGCAGGGAAAGGTACGAGCAGTACTTC. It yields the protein CASSLRGRERYEQYF.

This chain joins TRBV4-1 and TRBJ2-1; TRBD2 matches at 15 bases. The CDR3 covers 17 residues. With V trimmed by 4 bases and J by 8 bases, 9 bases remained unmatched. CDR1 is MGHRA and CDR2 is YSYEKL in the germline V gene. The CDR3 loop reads CASSPTAGTSGRYEQFF. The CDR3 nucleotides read TGCGCCAGCAGCCCTACGGCAGGGACTAGCGGGAGGTATGAGCAGTTCTTC.

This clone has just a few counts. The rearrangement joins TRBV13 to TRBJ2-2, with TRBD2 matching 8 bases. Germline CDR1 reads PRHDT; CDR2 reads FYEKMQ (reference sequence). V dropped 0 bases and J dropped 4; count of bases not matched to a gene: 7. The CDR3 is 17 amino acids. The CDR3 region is CASSLGSSGRFTGELFF. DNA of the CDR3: TGTGCCAGCAGCTTAGGTTCCAGCGGGAGATTCACCGGGGAGCTGTTTTTT.

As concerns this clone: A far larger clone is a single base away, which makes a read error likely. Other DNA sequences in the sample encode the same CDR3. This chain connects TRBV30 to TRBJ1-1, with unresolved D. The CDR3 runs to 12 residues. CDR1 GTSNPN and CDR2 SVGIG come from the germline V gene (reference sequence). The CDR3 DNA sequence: TGCGCCTGGGCCCCGGGGAACACTGAAGCTTTCTTT. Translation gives CAWAPGNTEAFF.

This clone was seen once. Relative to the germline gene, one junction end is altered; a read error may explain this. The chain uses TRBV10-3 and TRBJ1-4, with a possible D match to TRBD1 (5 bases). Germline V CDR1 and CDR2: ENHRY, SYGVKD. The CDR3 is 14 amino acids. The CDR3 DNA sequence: TGTGCTATCAGTACTCTACCTAGGGGTGAAAAACTGCTTTTT. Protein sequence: CAISTLPRGEKLLF.

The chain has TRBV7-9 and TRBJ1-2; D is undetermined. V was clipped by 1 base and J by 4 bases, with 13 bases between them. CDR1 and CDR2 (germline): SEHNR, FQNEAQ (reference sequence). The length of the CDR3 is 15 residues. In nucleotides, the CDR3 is TGTGCCAGCAGCTTAGTTGCTCAACCCTCCTATGGCTACACCTTC. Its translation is CASSLVAQPSYGYTF.

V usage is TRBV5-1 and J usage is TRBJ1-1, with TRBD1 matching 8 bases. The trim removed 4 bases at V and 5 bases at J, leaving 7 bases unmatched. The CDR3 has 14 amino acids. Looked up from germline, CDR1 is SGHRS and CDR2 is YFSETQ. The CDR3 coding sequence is TGCGCCAGCAGCATACAGGGGGGGTTAACTGAAGCTTTCTTT. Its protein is CASSIQGGLTEAFF.

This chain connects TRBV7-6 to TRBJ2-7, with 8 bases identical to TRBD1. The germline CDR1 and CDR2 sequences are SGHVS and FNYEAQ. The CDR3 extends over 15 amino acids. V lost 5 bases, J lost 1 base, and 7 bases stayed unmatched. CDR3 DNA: TGTGCCAGCAGCAGAGGGACAGGCCGATCCTACGAGCAGTACTTC. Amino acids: CASSRGTGRSYEQYF.

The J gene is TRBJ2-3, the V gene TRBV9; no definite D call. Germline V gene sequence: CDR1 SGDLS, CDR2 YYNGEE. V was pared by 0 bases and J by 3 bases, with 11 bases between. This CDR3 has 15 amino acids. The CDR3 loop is CASSVGASTTDTQYF. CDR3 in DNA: TGTGCCAGCAGCGTAGGGGCGAGTACGACAGATACGCAGTATTTT.

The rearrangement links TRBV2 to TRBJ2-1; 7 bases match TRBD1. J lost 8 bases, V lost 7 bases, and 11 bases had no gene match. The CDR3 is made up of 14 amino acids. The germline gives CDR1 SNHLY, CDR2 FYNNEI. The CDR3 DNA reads TGTGCCAGCACCAGGGACAGAGACAGGGATGAGCAGTTCTTC. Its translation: CASTRDRDRDEQFF.

Here the CDR3 reads CASSRDFTDTQYF. CDR3 DNA sequence: TGTGCCAGCTCACGGGACTTCACAGATACGCAGTATTTT. The chain couples TRBV18 to TRBJ2-3; D is possibly TRBD2 (6 bases). There are 13 residues in the CDR3. Germline values: CDR1 KGHSH, CDR2 LQKENI. V lost 4 bases, J lost 2 bases, and 7 bases lay in between.

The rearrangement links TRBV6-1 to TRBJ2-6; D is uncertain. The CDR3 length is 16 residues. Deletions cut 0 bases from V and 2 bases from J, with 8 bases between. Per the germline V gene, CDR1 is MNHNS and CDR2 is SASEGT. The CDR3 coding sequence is TGTGCCAGCAGTGAAGCTGGGGTACCTGGGGCCAACGTCCTGACTTTC. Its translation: CASSEAGVPGANVLTF.

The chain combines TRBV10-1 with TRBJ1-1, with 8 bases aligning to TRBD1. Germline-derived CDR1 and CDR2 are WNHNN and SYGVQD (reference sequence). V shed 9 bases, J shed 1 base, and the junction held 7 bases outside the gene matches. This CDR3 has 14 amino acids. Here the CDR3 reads CARGTGPGNTEAFF. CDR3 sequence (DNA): TGCGCCAGAGGGACAGGCCCTGGGAACACTGAAGCTTTCTTT.